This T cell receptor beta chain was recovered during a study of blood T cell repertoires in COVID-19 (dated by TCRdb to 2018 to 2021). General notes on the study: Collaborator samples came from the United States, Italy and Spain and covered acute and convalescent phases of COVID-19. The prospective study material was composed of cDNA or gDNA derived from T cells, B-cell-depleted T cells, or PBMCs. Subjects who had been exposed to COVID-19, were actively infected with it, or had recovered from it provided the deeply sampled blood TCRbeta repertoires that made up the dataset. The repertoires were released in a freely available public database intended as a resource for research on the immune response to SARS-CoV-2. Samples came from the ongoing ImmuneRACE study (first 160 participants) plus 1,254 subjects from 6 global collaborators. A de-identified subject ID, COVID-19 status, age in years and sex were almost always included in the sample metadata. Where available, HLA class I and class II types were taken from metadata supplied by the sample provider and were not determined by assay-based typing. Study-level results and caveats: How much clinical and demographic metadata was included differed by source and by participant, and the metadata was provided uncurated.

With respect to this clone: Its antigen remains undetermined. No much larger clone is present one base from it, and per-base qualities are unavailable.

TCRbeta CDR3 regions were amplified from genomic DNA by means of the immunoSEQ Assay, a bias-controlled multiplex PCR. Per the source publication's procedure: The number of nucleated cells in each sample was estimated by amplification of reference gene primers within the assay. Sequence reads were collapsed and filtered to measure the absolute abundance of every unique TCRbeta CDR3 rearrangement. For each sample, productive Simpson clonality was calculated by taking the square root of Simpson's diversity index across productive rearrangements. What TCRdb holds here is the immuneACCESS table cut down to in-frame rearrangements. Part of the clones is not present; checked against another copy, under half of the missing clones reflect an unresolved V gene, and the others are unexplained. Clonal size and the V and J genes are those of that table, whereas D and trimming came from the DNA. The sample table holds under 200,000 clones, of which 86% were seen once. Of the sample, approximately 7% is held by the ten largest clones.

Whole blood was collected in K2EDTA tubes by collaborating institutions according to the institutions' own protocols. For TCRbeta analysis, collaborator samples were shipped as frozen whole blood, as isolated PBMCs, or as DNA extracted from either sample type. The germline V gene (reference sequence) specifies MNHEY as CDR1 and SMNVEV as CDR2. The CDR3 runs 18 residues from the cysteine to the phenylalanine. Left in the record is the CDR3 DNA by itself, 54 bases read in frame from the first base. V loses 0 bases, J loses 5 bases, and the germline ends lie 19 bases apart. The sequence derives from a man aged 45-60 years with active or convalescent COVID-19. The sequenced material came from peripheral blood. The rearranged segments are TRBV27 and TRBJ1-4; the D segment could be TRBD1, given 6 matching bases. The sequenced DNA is TGTGCCAGCAGTTTATCCCCAGGGGACCTAGCGGCCAATGAAAAACTGTTTTTT. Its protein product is CASSLSPGDLAANEKLFF.